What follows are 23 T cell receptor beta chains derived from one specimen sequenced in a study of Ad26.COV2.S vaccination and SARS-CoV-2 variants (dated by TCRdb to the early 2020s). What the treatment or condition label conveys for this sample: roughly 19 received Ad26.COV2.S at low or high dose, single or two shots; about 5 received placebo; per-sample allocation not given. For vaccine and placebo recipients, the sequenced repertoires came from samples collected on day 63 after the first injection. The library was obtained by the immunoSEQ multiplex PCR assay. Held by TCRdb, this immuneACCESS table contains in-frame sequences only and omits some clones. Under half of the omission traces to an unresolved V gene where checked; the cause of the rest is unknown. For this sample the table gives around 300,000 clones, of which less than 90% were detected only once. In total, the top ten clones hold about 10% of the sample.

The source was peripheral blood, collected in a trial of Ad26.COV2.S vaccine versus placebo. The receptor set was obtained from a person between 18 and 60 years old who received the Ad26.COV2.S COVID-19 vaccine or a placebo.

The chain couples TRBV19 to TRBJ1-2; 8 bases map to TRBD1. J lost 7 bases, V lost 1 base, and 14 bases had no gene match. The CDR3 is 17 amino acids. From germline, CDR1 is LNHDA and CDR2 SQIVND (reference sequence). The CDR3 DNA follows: TGTGCCAGTAGTATAGGCGGGACAGGCCACGTCGGTGGTGGCTACACCTTC. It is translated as CASSIGGTGHVGGGYTF.

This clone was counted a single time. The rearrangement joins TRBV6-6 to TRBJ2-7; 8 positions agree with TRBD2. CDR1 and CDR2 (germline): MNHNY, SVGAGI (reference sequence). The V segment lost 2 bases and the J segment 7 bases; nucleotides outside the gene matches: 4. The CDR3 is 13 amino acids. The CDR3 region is CASSYKGTREQYF. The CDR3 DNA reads TGTGCCAGCAGTTACAAGGGGACTAGGGAGCAGTACTTC.

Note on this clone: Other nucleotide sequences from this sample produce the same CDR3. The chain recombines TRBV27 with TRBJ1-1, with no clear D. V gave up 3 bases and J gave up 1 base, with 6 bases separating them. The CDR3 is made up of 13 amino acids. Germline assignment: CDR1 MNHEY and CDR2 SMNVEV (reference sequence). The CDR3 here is CASSFRGNTEAFF. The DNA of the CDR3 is TGTGCCAGCAGTTTCCGGGGGAACACTGAAGCTTTCTTT.

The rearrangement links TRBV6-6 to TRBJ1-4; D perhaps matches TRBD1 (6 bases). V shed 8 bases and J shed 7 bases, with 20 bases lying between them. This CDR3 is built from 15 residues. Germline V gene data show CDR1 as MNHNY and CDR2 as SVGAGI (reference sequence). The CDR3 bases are TGTGCCAGCGGGGGGCGACTAGGGTCGGGTGAAAAACTGTTTTTT. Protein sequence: CASGGRLGSGEKLFF.

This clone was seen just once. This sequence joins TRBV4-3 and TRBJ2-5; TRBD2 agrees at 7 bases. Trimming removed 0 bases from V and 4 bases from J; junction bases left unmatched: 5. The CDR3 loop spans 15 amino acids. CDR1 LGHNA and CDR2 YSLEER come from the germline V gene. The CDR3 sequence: CASSQEGGRGETQYF. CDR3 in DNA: TGCGCCAGCAGCCAAGAGGGGGGGAGAGGAGAGACCCAGTACTTC.

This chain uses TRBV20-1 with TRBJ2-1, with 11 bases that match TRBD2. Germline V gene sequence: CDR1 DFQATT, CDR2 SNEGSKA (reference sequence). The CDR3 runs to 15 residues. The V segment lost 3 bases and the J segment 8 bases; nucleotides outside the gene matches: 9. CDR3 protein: CSASVVAGGPYEQFF. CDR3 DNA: TGCAGTGCTAGTGTTGTAGCGGGAGGGCCCTATGAGCAGTTCTTC.

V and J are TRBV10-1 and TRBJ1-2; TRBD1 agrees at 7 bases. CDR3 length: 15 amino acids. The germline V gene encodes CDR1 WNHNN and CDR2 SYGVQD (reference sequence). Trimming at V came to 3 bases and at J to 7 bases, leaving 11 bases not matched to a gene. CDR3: CASSDLVGTDSGYTF. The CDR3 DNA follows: TGCGCCAGCAGTGATCTTGTCGGGACAGATTCTGGCTACACCTTC.

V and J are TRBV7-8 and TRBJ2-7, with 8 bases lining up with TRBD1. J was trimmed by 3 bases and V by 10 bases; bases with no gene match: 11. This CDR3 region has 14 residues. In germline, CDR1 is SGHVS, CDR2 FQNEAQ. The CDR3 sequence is CATSPGGPRYEQYF. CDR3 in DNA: TGTGCCACTTCTCCAGGGGGCCCTCGCTACGAGCAGTACTTC.

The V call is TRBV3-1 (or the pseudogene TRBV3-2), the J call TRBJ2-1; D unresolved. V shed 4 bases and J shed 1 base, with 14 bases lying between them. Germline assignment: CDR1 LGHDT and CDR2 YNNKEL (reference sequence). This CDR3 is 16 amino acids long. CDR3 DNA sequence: TGTGCCAGCAGCCTCGATTGGCCGAATTCCTACAATGAGCAGTTCTTC. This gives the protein CASSLDWPNSYNEQFF.

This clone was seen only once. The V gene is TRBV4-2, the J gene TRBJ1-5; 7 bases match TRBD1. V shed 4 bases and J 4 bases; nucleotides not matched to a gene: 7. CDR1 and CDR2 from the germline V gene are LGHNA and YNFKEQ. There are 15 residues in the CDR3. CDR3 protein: CASSPRQGTNQPQHF. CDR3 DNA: TGTGCCAGCAGCCCCAGACAGGGAACAAATCAGCCCCAGCATTTT.

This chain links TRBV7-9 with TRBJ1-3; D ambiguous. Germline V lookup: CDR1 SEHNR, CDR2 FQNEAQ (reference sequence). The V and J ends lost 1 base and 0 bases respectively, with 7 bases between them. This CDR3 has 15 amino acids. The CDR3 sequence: CASSLGALSGNTIYF. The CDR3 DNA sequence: TGTGCCAGCAGCTTAGGGGCCCTCTCTGGAAACACCATATATTTT. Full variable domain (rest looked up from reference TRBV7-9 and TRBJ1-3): DTGVSQNPRHKITKRGQNVTFRCDPISEHNRLYWYRQTLGQGPEFLTYFQNEAQLEKSRLLSDRFSAERPKGSFSTLEIQRTEQGDSAMYLCASSLGALSGNTIYFGEGSWLTVV.

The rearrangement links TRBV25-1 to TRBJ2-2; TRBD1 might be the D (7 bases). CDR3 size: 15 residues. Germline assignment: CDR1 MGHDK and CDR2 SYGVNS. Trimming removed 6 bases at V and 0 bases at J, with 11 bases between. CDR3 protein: CASRGGTANTGELFF. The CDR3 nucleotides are TGTGCCAGCAGGGGCGGGACAGCGAACACCGGGGAGCTGTTTTTT.

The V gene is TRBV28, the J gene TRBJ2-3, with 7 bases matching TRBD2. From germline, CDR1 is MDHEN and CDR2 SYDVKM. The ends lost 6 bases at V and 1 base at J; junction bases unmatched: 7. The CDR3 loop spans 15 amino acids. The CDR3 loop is CASSREGLRTDTQYF. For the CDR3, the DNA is TGTGCCAGCAGCAGGGAGGGATTGCGCACAGATACGCAGTATTTT.

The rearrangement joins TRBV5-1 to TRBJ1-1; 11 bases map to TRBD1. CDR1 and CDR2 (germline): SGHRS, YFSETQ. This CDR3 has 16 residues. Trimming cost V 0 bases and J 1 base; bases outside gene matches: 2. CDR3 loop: CASSLEGQGENTEAFF. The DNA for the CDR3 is TGCGCCAGCAGCTTGGAGGGACAGGGGGAGAACACTGAAGCTTTCTTT. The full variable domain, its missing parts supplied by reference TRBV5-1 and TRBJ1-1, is KAGVTQTPRYLIKTRGQQVTLSCSPISGHRSVSWYQQTPGQGLQFLFEYFSETQRNKGNFPGRFSGRQFSNSRSEMNVSTLELGDSALYLCASSLEGQGENTEAFFGQGTRLTVV.

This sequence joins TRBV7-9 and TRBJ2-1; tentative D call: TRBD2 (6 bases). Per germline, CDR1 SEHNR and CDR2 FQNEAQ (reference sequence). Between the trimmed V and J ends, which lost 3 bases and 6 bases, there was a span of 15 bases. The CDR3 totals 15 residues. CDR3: CASSFGGATTNEQFF. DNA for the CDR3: TGTGCCAGCAGCTTCGGCGGGGCTACTACCAATGAGCAGTTCTTC.

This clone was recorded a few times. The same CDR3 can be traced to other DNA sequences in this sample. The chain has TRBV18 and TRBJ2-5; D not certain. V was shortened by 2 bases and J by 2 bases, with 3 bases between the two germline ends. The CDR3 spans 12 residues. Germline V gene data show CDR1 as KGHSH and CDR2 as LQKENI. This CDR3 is CASSPTQETQYF. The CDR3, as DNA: TGTGCCAGCTCACCAACGCAAGAGACCCAGTACTTC.

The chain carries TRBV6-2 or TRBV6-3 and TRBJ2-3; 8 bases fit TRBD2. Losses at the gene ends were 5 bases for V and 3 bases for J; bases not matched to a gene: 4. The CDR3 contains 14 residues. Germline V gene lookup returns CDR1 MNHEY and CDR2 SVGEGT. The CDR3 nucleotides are TGTGCCAGCAGTCGGGGGGGTTTTACAGATACGCAGTATTTT. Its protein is CASSRGGFTDTQYF.

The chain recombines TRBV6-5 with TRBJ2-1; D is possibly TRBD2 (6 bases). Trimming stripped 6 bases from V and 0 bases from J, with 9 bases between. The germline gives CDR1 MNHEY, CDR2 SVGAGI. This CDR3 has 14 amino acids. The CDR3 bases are TGTGCCAGCAGCCCGACTAGCTCCTACAATGAGCAGTTCTTC. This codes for CASSPTSSYNEQFF.

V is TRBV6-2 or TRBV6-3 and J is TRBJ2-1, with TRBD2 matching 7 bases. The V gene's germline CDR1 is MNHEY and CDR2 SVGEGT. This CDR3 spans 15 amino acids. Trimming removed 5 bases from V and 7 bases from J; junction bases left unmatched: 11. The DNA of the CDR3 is TGTGCCAGCAGTCGAAGCGGGATCGATGCGAATGAGCAGTTCTTC. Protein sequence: CASSRSGIDANEQFF.

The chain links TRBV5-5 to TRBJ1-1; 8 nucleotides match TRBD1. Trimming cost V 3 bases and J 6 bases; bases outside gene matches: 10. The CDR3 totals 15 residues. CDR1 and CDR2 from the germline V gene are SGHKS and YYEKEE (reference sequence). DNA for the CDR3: TGTGCCAGCAGCTCTTACTTTCAGGGGGCCTCTGAAGCTTTCTTT. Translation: CASSSYFQGASEAFF.

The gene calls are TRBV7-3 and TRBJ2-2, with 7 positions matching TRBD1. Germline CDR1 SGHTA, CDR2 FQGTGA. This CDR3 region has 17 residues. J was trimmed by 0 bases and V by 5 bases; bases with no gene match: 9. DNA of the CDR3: TGTGCCAGCAGCCCCAGCTCGCAGGGGGCGAACACCGGGGAGCTGTTTTTT. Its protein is CASSPSSQGANTGELFF.

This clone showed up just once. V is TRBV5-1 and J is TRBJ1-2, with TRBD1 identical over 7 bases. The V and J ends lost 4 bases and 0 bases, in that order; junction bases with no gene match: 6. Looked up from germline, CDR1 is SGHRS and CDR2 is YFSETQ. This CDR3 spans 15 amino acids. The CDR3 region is CASSPGQPSNYGYTF. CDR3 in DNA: TGCGCCAGCAGCCCGGGACAGCCCTCTAACTATGGCTACACCTTC.

CDR3 sequence (DNA): TGCACCAGCAGCCAGGGTTGTCAGCCCCAGCATTTT. It codes for CTSSQGCQPQHF. The V gene is TRBV1, the J gene TRBJ1-5. TRBV1 is an annotated pseudogene. This CDR3 comprises 12 residues.